A selection of T cell receptor beta chains follows, all from one sample in a study of T cell responses to AZD1222 COVID-19 vaccine. TCRdb keeps only in-frame clones here, not all; method: immunoSEQ multiplex PCR. The profile shows some 200,000 clones, more than 80% of them singletons. The starting material was peripheral blood, obtained on day 0 of AZD1222 vaccination. These receptors were obtained from an adult in good health. The CDR3 runs from the conserved cysteine through the conserved F or W. The D gene is left open where the match is weak. The size of a clone is reported for some rows only, either as once, few or many, or as a class for expanded clones.

clone_size j_call d_call v_call cdr3_nt cdr3_aa
. TRBJ1-4 . TRBV24-1 TGTGCCACCAGTGATTTGCAAGTGGGAAAACTGTTTTTT CATSDLQVGKLFF
. TRBJ1-3 TRBD1 TRBV4-2 TGTGCCAGCAGCCAGTTCTCCGGGACAGGCTCTGGAAACACCATATATTTT CASSQFSGTGSGNTIYF
. TRBJ1-3 . TRBV19 TGTGCCAGTACCCCTGGTACCTGGACAGACGCCCTATTCTCTGGAAACACCATATATTTT CASTPGTWTDALFSGNTIYF
. TRBJ1-3 . TRBV27 TGTGCCAGCAGTTTATCGGGGGGCGCCGCAGGGCCTTCTGGAAACACCATATATTTT CASSLSGGAAGPSGNTIYF
. TRBJ1-2 . TRBV3-1/TRBV3-2 TGTGCCAGCAGCCAGGAGCTACTAGGCTACTATGGCTACACCTTC CASSQELLGYYGYTF
. TRBJ2-2 . TRBV27 TGTGCCACCCGTAGAGAAGCAGGGGGGGGAGGGGAGCTGTTTTTT CATRREAGGGGELFF
. TRBJ1-1 TRBD1 TRBV3-1/TRBV3-2 TGTGCCAGCAGCCAAGATTTTGGGGGACAGGGAGCCACTGAAGCTTTCTTT CASSQDFGGQGATEAFF
. TRBJ2-3 . TRBV5-1 TGCGCCAGCAGCTTGCAGGGGGAGGCAGATACGCAGTATTTT CASSLQGEADTQYF
. TRBJ2-5 TRBD2 TRBV28 TGTGCCAGCAGTCCGACTAGCGGTTTTACCCAAGAGACCCAGTACTTC CASSPTSGFTQETQYF
once TRBJ1-2 . TRBV6-1 TGTGCCAGCAGTGAATCTTTGCTTTCTAACTATGGCTACACCTTC CASSESLLSNYGYTF
. TRBJ2-1 . TRBV24-1 TGTGCCTCCTCCCCGAGCTCCTACAATGAGCAGTTCTTC CASSPSSYNEQFF
. TRBJ1-6 . TRBV5-1 TGCGCCAGCAGCTTGGTTGGTGGCGATTCACCCCTCCACTTT CASSLVGGDSPLHF
. TRBJ1-3 TRBD1 TRBV5-4 TGTGCCAGCAGCGTACAGGGGTTGGTCTCTGGAAACACCATATATTTT CASSVQGLVSGNTIYF
. TRBJ2-1 . TRBV2 TGTGCCAGCAGGGTAAAGGTAGCAGATAAATACAATGAGCAGTTCTTC CASRVKVADKYNEQFF
. TRBJ1-1 TRBD1 TRBV18 TGTGCCAGCTCACCTCCAAGGGACAGGAACACTGAAGCTTTCTTT CASSPPRDRNTEAFF